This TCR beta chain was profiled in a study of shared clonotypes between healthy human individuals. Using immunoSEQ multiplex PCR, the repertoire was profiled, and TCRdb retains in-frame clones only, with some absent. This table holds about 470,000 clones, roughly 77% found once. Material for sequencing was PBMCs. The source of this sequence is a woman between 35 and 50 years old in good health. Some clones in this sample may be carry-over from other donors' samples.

CDR3 coding DNA: TGTGCCAGCAGTAACAACAGGGGTGGCTACACCTTC. This codes for CASSNNRGGYTF. J is TRBJ1-2 and V is TRBV6-4; 7 bases agree with TRBD1. Germline values: CDR1 MRHNA, CDR2 SNTAGT. Losses at the gene ends were 5 bases for V and 7 bases for J; bases not matched to a gene: 4. This CDR3 is built from 12 residues.